The 22 T cell receptor beta chains below all came from one sample that was sequenced in a study of regulatory T cells in long-lasting Graves disease (dated by TCRdb to the early 2020s). The library was generated by multiplex PCR. Sequencing took place on an Illumina HiSeq 4000. iRepertoire HTBI primers and Arm-PCR amplification of CDR3 regions were used to construct TCR beta libraries. The public reads were run again by TCRdb, first through fastp at Q25 and then through MiXCR, and only productive beta chains were kept. A single entry per CDR3 protein holds the most common genes and DNA from its merged rows. The sample yields approximately 560,000 distinct CDR3 sequences; about 16% were counted once. The ten top clones hold around 12% of the sample. The time point label, read with the paper, signifies: newly diagnosed GD, antithyroid drugs for less than 3 months. For both TCR sequencing and RNA sequencing, RNA was extracted from PBMCs in TRIzol.

The data also belong to a second study, concerning T cells in Graves' hyperthyroidism and ophthalmopathy.

Sequences were derived from peripheral blood mononuclear cells (PBMCs), sampled at new diagnosis, from a patient treated with antithyroid drugs. All receptors derive from a man between 18 and 35 years old with Graves disease. Donor details come from another sample of the same person, matched by shared clones.

This clonotype was observed a handful of times. CDR3 amino acids: CASSGQGKQFF. DNA for the CDR3: TGTGCCAGCAGCGGACAGGGGAAGCAGTTCTTC. This sequence joins TRBV7-2 and TRBJ2-1, with 9 bases that match TRBD1. The junction had 1 base not matched to a gene; V was cut back by 5 bases and J by 11 bases. Germline V lookup: CDR1 SGHTA, CDR2 FQGNSA. This CDR3 region has 11 residues.

V and J are TRBV4-1 and TRBJ1-4, with D perhaps matching TRBD1 (5 bases). Per germline, CDR1 MGHRA and CDR2 YSYEKL. The CDR3 extends over 17 amino acids. The V gene lost 1 base and the J gene lost 6 bases, with 18 bases spanning the gap. Written as DNA, the CDR3 is TGCGCCAGCAGCCAAGCCCTTGCCAGAAAAGGGGATGAAAAACTGTTTTTT. Encoded protein: CASSQALARKGDEKLFF.

The table lists this clonotype with many counts. This sequence joins TRBV11-2 and TRBJ2-3; D is ambiguous. This CDR3 is 17 amino acids long. Germline V gene sequence: CDR1 SGHAT, CDR2 FQNNGV. Between the trimmed V and J ends, which lost 0 bases and 0 bases, there was a span of 13 bases. Written as DNA, the CDR3 is TGTGCCAGCAGCTTAGATTGGCCGGGTACTAGCACAGATACGCAGTATTTT. This encodes CASSLDWPGTSTDTQYF.

The V call is TRBV27, the J call TRBJ2-1; either TRBD1 or TRBD2 may fit D (5 bases each). This CDR3 has 18 residues. V lost 2 bases, J lost 2 bases, and 19 bases lay in between. Germline CDR1 and CDR2: MNHEY and SMNVEV (reference sequence). This CDR3 is CASSLRQGTALPYNEQFF. The CDR3 DNA reads TGTGCCAGCAGTTTACGTCAAGGGACCGCTCTACCCTACAATGAGCAGTTCTTC.

The chain joins TRBV10-2 to TRBJ1-6; weak D call: TRBD1 (5 bases). The V gene lost 2 bases and the J gene lost 7 bases, with 9 bases spanning the gap. The CDR3 runs 14 residues. Germline CDR1 reads WSHSY; CDR2 reads SAAADI. CDR3 residues: CASSEGGSNSPLHF. CDR3 in DNA: TGCGCCAGCAGTGAGGGGGGGTCAAATTCACCCCTCCACTTT.

The sample holds many counts of this clonotype. V and J are TRBV7-3 and TRBJ2-3; D remains ambiguous. Germline CDR1 is SGHTA and CDR2 is FQGTGA. V was trimmed by 4 bases and J by 1 base, leaving 6 bases between them. This CDR3 spans 13 amino acids. CDR3 protein: CASSYARTDTQYF. In nucleotides, the CDR3 is TGTGCCAGCAGCTACGCTCGCACAGATACGCAGTATTTT. Together with reference TRBV7-3 and TRBJ2-3, the CDR3 gives the full variable domain: GAGVSQTPSNKVTEKGKYVELRCDPISGHTALYWYRQSLGQGPEFLIYFQGTGAADDSGLPNDRFFAVRPEGSVSTLKIQRTERGDSAVYLCASSYARTDTQYFGPGTRLTVL.

The chain uses TRBV28 and TRBJ1-4; 9 nucleotides agree with TRBD1. The length of the CDR3 is 15 residues. Germline trimming cut 2 bases from V and 8 bases from J; bases unmatched to any gene: 6. Germline CDR1 MDHEN, CDR2 SYDVKM. This chain's CDR3 is CASSLPQGAREKLFF. CDR3 DNA sequence: TGTGCCAGCAGTTTACCACAGGGGGCTCGGGAAAAACTGTTTTTT.

Note on this clonotype: A read error is possible here, since a much larger clone lies one base away. The chain employs TRBV10-1 and TRBJ2-3; TRBD2 might be the D (5 bases). The length of the CDR3 is 17 residues. Germline loops: CDR1 WNHNN, CDR2 SYGVQD (reference sequence). The V and J ends lost 0 bases and 6 bases respectively, with 19 bases between them. This chain's CDR3 is CASSESGIARVSDTQYF. The CDR3 region has the DNA TGCGCCAGCAGTGAGTCAGGGATAGCGAGAGTATCTGATACGCAGTATTTT.

The CDR3 coding sequence is TGTGCCAGCAGTTTACTTGCGGGGGGAGGCACTGAAGCTTTCTTT. Protein sequence: CASSLLAGGGTEAFF. V gene TRBV12-3 or TRBV12-4 combines with J gene TRBJ1-1; maybe TRBD1 (5 bases). The CDR3 contains 15 residues. Trimming took off 2 bases at V and 4 bases at J, with 14 bases between the two ends.

This clonotype was counted ten times or more. The chain joins TRBV30 to TRBJ1-2, with D tentatively TRBD1 (6 bases). Per the germline V gene, CDR1 is GTSNPN and CDR2 is SVGIG (reference sequence). The CDR3 totals 11 residues. V was pared by 8 bases and J by 5 bases, with 12 bases between. The CDR3 DNA follows: TGTGCCAGGGGGGGCGCGTATGGCTACACCTTC. It translates to CARGGAYGYTF.

This clonotype showed up many times. The chain carries TRBV28 and TRBJ1-1; D uncertain. CDR1 is MDHEN and CDR2 is SYDVKM in the germline V gene. CDR3 length: 10 residues. V lost 8 bases and J lost 1, with 2 bases in between. Here the CDR3 reads CASENTEAFF. In DNA, the CDR3 is TGTGCCAGCGAGAACACTGAAGCTTTCTTT.

This clonotype was counted only a few times. This rearrangement joins TRBV9 to TRBJ2-7; 8 nucleotides match TRBD1. CDR1 is SGDLS, CDR2 YYNGEE, per germline. With 0 bases clipped from V and 3 bases from J, the junction kept 5 bases outside the gene matches. The CDR3 length is 15 residues. CDR3 residues: CASSVAPGQDYEQYF. In DNA form, the CDR3 reads TGTGCCAGCAGCGTAGCCCCGGGACAGGACTACGAGCAGTACTTC.

This clonotype occurred many times. This chain connects TRBV20-1 to TRBJ2-1; TRBD2 matches 11 bases. Germline CDR1 reads DFQATT; CDR2 reads SNEGSKA (reference sequence). Trimming took 4 bases from V and 6 from J; bases not matched to a gene: 8. The CDR3 runs to 15 residues. The CDR3 loop is CSAIIFGTSGNEQFF. The CDR3 DNA is TGCAGTGCTATAATCTTTGGGACTAGCGGCAATGAGCAGTTCTTC.

This chain connects TRBV11-2 to TRBJ1-2; no definite D call. The germline V gene has CDR1 SGHAT and CDR2 FQNNGV. The CDR3 contains 12 residues. Between the trimmed V and J ends, which lost 4 bases and 6 bases, there was a span of 9 bases. Here the CDR3 DNA reads TGTGCCAGCAGCTGGGGAGGGAATGGCTACACCTTC. Protein sequence: CASSWGGNGYTF.

Notes on this clonotype: A much larger clone differs from this one at a single base, so this may be a read error. Since no conserved phenylalanine or tryptophan closes the CDR3, a read error is the likely cause. The CDR3 loop is CASSLRVGNTEAFL. DNA for the CDR3: TGTGCCAGCAGTTTACGGGTCGGTAACACTGAAGCTTTCCTT. This chain joins TRBV27 and TRBJ1-1; no firm D call. Germline V gene data show CDR1 as MNHEY and CDR2 as SMNVEV (reference sequence). The CDR3 runs 14 residues. Trimming pared 2 bases from V and 2 bases from J, leaving 9 bases between.

This clonotype was seen at least ten times. The chain carries TRBV2 and TRBJ2-1; D not certain. CDR1 is SNHLY and CDR2 is FYNNEI in the germline V gene. The germline V and J ends were trimmed by 1 base and 5 bases, with 12 bases remaining between them. CDR3 length: 15 residues. Here the CDR3 reads CASSEVYLRNNEQFF. The CDR3 nucleotides read TGTGCCAGCAGTGAAGTGTACTTAAGAAACAATGAGCAGTTCTTC.

In its sample, this clonotype was seen many times. The rearrangement links TRBV27 to TRBJ2-2, with 12 bases identical to TRBD2. This CDR3 comprises 17 residues. Per the germline V gene, CDR1 is MNHEY and CDR2 is SMNVEV (reference sequence). The J segment lost 3 bases and the V segment lost 4 bases, leaving 6 bases of the junction unmatched. The CDR3 is CASSYLAGGPYTGELFF. The CDR3 nucleotides read TGTGCCAGCAGTTACCTAGCGGGAGGGCCGTACACCGGGGAGCTGTTTTTT.

This clonotype appeared a few times. Given the absence of the conserved phenylalanine or tryptophan at the CDR3 end, a read error is likely. The chain is built from TRBV6-5 and TRBJ1-2; D is undetermined. Germline-derived CDR1 and CDR2 are MNHEY and SVGAGI. The V gene lost 4 bases and the J gene lost 1 base, with 10 bases spanning the gap. This CDR3 has 14 residues. In DNA form, the CDR3 reads TGTGCCAGCAGTTCGTCGGCGGATAACTATGGCTACACCTCC. It yields the protein CASSSSADNYGYTS.

This clonotype was observed a few times. This chain links TRBV3-1 with TRBJ2-7; 7 nucleotides align to TRBD1. CDR3 length equals 16 residues. The germline CDR1 and CDR2 sequences are LGHDT and YNNKEL (reference sequence). Unmatched junction bases numbered 10, after V lost 0 bases and J lost 5 bases. CDR3 amino acids: CASSQDRPLRGHEQYF. In DNA, the CDR3 is TGTGCCAGCAGCCAAGACCGGCCCCTAAGGGGGCACGAGCAGTACTTC.

V is TRBV10-3 and J is TRBJ1-2; no firm D call. Looked up from germline, CDR1 is ENHRY and CDR2 is SYGVKD. Trimming took 2 bases from V and 8 from J, leaving 12 bases between them. This CDR3 has 13 amino acids. The CDR3 loop is CAISEHAEPGYTF. In nucleotides, the CDR3 is TGTGCCATCAGTGAGCATGCTGAACCCGGCTACACCTTC.

Comment on this clonotype: The junction does not match germline at one end; this may be a read error. The gene calls are TRBV5-1 and TRBJ2-1; D ambiguous. This CDR3 is built from 12 residues. CDR1 and CDR2 (germline): SGHRS, YFSETQ. The CDR3: CASSDAYNEQFF. CDR3 coding DNA: TGTGCCAGCAGCGACGCCTACAATGAGCAGTTCTTC.

The sample holds many counts of this clonotype. This CDR3 reads CASGPVVDQVYNEQFF. In DNA, the CDR3 is TGTGCCAGCGGCCCGGTGGTGGACCAAGTATACAATGAGCAGTTCTTC. The chain uses TRBV28 and TRBJ2-1; D gene ambiguous. Germline V gene lookup returns CDR1 MDHEN and CDR2 SYDVKM. The CDR3 spans 16 residues. Deletions cut 8 bases from V and 4 bases from J, with 21 bases between.